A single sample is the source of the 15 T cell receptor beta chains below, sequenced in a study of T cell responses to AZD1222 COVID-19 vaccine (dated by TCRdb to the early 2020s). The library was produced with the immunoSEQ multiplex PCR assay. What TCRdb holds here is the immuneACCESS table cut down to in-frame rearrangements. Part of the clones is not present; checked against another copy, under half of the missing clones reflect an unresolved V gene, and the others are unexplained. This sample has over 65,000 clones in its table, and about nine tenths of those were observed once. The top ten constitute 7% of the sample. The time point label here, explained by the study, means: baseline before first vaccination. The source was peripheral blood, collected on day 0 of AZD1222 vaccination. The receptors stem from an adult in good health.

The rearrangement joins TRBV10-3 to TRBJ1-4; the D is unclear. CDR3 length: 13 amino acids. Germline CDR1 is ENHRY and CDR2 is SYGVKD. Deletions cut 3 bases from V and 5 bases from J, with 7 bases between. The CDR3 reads CAISDRPNEKLFF. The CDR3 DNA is TGTGCCATCAGTGATAGACCGAATGAAAAACTGTTTTTT.

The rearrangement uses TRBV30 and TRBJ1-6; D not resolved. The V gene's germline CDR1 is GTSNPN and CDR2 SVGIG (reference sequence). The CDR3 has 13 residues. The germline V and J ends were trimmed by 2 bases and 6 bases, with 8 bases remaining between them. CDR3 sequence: CAWSRGGNSPLHF. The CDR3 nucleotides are TGTGCCTGGAGTCGGGGTGGTAATTCACCCCTCCACTTT.

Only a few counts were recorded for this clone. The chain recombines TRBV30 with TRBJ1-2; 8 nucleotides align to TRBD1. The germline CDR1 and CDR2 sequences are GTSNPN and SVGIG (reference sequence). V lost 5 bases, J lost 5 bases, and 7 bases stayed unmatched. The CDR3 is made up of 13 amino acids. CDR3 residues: CAWAQGAQYGYTF. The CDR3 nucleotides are TGTGCCTGGGCGCAGGGGGCGCAATATGGCTACACCTTC.

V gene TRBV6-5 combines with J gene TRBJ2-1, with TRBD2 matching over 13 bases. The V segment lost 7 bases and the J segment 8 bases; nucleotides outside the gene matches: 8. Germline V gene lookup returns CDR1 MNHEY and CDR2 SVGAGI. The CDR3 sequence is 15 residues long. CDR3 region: CASIFTGTSGDEQFF. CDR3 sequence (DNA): TGTGCCAGCATTTTTACCGGGACTAGCGGGGATGAGCAGTTCTTC.

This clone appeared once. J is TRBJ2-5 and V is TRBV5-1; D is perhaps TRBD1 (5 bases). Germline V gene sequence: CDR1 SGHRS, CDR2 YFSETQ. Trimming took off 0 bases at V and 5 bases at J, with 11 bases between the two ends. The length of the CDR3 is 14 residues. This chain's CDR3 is CASSLEGRVETQYF. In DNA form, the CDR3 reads TGCGCCAGCAGCTTGGAGGGCAGGGTTGAGACCCAGTACTTC.

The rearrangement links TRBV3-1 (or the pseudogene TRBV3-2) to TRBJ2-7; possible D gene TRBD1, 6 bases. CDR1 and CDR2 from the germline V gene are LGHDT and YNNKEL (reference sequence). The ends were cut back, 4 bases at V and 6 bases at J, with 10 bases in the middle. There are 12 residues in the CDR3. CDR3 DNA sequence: TGTGCCAGCAGCCCGCAGGGGCTCGAGCAGTACTTC. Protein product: CASSPQGLEQYF.

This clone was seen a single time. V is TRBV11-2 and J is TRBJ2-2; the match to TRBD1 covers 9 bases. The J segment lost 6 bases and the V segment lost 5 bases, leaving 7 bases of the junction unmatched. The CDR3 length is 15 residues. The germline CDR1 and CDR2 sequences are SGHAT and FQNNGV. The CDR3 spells CASSGGDRVAGELFF. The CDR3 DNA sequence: TGTGCCAGCAGCGGGGGGGACAGGGTCGCCGGGGAGCTGTTTTTT.

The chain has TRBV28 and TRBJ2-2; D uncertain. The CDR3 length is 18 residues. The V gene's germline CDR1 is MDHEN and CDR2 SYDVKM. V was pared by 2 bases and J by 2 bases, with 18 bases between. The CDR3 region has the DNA TGTGCCAGCAGTTTAATTTATGTAAGGGTGGGCAACACCGGGGAGCTGTTTTTT. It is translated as CASSLIYVRVGNTGELFF.

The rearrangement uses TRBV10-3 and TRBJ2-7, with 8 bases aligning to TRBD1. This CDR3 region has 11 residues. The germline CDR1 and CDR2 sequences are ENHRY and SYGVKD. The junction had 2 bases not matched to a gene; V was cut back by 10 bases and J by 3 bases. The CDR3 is CANGTGYEQYF. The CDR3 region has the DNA TGTGCCAACGGGACAGGCTACGAGCAGTACTTC.

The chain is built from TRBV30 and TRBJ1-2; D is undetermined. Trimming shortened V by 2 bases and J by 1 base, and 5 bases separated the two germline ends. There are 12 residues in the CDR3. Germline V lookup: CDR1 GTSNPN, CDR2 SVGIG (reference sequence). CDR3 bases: TGTGCCTGGAGTTCCCTTAACTATGGCTACACCTTC. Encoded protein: CAWSSLNYGYTF.

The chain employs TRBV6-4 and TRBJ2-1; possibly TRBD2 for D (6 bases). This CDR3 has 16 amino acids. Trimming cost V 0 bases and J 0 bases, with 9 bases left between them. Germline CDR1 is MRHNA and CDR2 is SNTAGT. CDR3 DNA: TGTGCCAGCAGTGACTCGACGACTAGCTCCTACAATGAGCAGTTCTTC. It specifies CASSDSTTSSYNEQFF.

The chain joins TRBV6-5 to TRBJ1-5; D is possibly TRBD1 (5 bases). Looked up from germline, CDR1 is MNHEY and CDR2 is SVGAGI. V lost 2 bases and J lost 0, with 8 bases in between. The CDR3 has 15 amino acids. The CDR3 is CASSYGTGSNQPQHF. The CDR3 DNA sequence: TGTGCCAGCAGTTACGGGACCGGTAGCAATCAGCCCCAGCATTTT.

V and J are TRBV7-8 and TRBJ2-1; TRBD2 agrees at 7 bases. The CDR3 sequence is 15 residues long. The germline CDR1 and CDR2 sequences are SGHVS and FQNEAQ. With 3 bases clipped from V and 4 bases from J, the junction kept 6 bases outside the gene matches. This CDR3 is CASSFRLAVYNEQFF. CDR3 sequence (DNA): TGTGCCAGCAGCTTCCGTCTAGCGGTATACAATGAGCAGTTCTTC.

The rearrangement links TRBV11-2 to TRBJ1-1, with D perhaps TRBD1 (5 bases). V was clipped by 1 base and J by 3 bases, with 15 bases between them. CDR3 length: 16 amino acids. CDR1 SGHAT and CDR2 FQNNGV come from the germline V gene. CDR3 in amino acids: CASSLVYSGRDTEAFF. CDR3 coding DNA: TGTGCCAGCAGCTTAGTCTATTCAGGGCGGGACACTGAAGCTTTCTTT.

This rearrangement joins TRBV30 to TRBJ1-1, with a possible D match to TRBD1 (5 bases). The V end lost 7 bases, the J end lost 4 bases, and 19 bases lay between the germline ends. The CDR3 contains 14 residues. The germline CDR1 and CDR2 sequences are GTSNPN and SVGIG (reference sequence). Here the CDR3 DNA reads TGTGCCTCCACTAAATGGGGGGGGATCACTGAAGCTTTCTTT. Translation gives CASTKWGGITEAFF.